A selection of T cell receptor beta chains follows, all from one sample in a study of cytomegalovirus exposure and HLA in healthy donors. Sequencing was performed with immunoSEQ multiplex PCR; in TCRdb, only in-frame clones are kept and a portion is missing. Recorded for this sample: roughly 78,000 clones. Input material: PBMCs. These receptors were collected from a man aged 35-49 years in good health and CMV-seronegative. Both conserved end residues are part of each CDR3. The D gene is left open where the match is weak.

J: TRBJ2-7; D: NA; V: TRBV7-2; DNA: TGTGCCAGCAGCTTACGGGCAGGGCCATCTACGCAGCAGTACTTC; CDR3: CASSLRAGPSTQQYF
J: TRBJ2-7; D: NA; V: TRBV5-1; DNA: TGCGCCAGCAGTCCCGGGTCCGGCGACGAGCAGTACTTC; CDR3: CASSPGSGDEQYF
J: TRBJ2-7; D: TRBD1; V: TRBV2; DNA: TGTGCCAGCAGTGAAGCGCAGATGGGACAGGCTTGCTTC; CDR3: CASSEAQMGQACF
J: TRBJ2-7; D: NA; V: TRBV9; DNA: TGTGCCAGCAGCGCCCCCGGGGGTGGAGAGGAGCAGTACTTC; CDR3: CASSAPGGGEEQYF
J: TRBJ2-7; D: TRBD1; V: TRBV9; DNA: TGTGCCAGCAGCACCGGGACAGGGGGACCCTACGAGCAGTACTTC; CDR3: CASSTGTGGPYEQYF
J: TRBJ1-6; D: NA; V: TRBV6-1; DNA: TGTGCCAGCAGTGAAGCGGGGGAGGGTGGGCCCCTCCACTTT; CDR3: CASSEAGEGGPLHF
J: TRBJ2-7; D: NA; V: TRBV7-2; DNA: TGTGCCAGCAGCTTTCCCCCAGGGGCACTTCGCTACGAGCAGTACTTC; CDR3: CASSFPPGALRYEQYF
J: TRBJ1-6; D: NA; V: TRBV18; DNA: TGTGCCAGCTCACCCGGTGACACCAATAATTCACCCCTCCACTTT; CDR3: CASSPGDTNNSPLHF
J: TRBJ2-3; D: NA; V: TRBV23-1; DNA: TGCGCCAGCAGTCAATCCTCAGGGACTAGCACAGATACGCAGTATTTT; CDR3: CASSQSSGTSTDTQYF
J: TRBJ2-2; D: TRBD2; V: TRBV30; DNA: TGTGCCAGGAGCAAAGACTCGGGACTAGCGGGAGGTGAGCTGTTTTTT; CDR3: CARSKDSGLAGGELFF
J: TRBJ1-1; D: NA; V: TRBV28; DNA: TGTGCCAGCAGTGGCAGAAGTAACACTGAAGCTTTCTTT; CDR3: CASSGRSNTEAFF
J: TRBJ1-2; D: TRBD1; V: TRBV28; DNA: TGTGCCAGCATCACTCGGCCGGGACAGGGGGACTATGGCTACACCTTC; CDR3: CASITRPGQGDYGYTF
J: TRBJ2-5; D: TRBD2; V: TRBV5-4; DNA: TGTGCCAGCAGCCTCCTAGCGGGTATTAGGGAGACCCAGTACTTC; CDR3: CASSLLAGIRETQYF
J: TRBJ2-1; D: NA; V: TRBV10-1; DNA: TGCGCCAGCAGTGCGGCTAGGTCCTACAATGAGCAGTTCTTC; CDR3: CASSAARSYNEQFF
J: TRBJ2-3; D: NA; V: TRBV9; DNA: TGTGCCAGCAGCGTAGGGGCAGGGTCAGATACGCAGTATTTT; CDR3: CASSVGAGSDTQYF
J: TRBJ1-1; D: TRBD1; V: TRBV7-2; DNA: TGTGCCAGCAGCTTAGTACAGGGGACGGCTGAAGCTTTCTTT; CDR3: CASSLVQGTAEAFF
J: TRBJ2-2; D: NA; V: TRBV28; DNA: TGTGCCAGCAGTTTATGGGGAGGGAACACCGGGGAGCTGTTTTTT; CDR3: CASSLWGGNTGELFF
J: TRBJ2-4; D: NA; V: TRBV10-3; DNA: TGTGCCATCAGCTGGACAGCACTAGCCAAAAACATTCAGTACTTC; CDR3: CAISWTALAKNIQYF
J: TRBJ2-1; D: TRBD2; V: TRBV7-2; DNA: TGTGCCAGCAGGGCGGGACTAGCTATTACGAATGAGCAGTTCTTC; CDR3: CASRAGLAITNEQFF
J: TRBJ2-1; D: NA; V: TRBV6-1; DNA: TGTGCCAGCAGTGAAGCGGGCGGCTGGAGGGGCGATGAGCAGTTCTTC; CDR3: CASSEAGGWRGDEQFF
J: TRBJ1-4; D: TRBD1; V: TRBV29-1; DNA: TGCAGCGTCCCCGGGACAGGGGGTGAAAAACTGTTTTTT; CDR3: CSVPGTGGEKLFF
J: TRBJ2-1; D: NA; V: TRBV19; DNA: TGTGCCAGTAGTATAGAGGGCGCAGGGTACTACAATGAGCAGTTCTTC; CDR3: CASSIEGAGYYNEQFF
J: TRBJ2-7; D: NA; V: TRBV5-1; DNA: TGCGCCAGCAGCCCGACACAGGGTTTCTACGAGCAGTACTTC; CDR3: CASSPTQGFYEQYF
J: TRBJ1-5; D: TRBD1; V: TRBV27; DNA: TGTGCCAGCAGTTTGGCAGGGGGCAGCAATCAGCCCCAGCATTTT; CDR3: CASSLAGGSNQPQHF
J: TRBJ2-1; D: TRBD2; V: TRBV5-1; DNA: TGCGCCAGTACCCTAGCGGGAGCTTTCTACAATGAGCAGTTCTTC; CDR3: CASTLAGAFYNEQFF
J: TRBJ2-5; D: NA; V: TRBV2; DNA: TGTGCCAGCAGTGAGAGGCAGGGCCGAGAGACCCAGTACTTC; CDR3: CASSERQGRETQYF
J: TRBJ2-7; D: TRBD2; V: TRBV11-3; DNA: TGTGCCAGCAGCCCTGGGACTAGCGGGTACTACGAGCAGTACTTC; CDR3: CASSPGTSGYYEQYF
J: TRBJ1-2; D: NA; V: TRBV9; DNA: TGTGCCAGCAGTGGGGGCAGTCCTAACTATGGCTACACCTTC; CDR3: CASSGGSPNYGYTF
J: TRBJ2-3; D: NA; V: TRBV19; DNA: TGTGCCAGTAGTATGGAGGGAGTGCGAGCGGTGCGCCTCGATACGCAGTATTTT; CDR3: CASSMEGVRAVRLDTQYF
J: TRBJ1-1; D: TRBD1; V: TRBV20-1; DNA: TGCAGTGCTAGATTACAGGGGGCAGCTTTCTTT; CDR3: CSARLQGAAFF
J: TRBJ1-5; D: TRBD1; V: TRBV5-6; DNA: TGTGCCAGCAGCTTGCGGACAGGGGTATCAAGTCAGCCCCAGCATTTT; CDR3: CASSLRTGVSSQPQHF
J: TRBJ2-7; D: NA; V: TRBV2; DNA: TGTGCCAGCAGCCCCCGGGACAATTACGAGCAGTACTTC; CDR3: CASSPRDNYEQYF
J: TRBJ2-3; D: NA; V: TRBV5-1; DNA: TGCGCCAGCAGCTTGGGCGGGGAGGCGTATTTT; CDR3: CASSLGGEAYF
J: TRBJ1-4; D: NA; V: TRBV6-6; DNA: TGTGCCAGCAGTTACTCGAAGGCTAGGAATGAAAAACTGTTTTTT; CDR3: CASSYSKARNEKLFF
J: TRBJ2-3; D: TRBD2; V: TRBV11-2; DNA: TGTGCCAGCAGGCCCACTAGCGGGGGGCAAGATACGCAGTATTTT; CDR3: CASRPTSGGQDTQYF